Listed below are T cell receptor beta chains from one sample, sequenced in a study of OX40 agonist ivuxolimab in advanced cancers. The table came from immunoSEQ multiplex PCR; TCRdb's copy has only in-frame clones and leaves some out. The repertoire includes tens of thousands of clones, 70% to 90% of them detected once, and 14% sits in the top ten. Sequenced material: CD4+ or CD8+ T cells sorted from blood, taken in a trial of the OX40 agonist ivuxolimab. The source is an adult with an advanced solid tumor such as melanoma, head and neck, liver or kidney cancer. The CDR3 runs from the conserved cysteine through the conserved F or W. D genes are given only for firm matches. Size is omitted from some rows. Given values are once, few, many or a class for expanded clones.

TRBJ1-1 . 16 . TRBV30 TGTGCCTGGAGTCGGACCACAGGGTCCGAGAGAACTGAAGCTTTCTTT CAWSRTTGSERTEAFF
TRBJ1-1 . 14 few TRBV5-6 TGTGCCAGCAGCCCGTGGGGTGGGGACACTGAAGCTTTCTTT CASSPWGGDTEAFF
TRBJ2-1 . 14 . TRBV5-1 TGCGCCAGCAGCTTGAGCCCCGCGAACAATGAGCAGTTCTTC CASSLSPANNEQFF
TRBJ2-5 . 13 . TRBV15 TGTGCCACCAGCAGGGCCTTTCAAGAGACCCAGTACTTC CATSRAFQETQYF
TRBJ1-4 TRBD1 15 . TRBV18 TGTGCCAGCTCACTCGGACAGGAGCCTAATGAAAAACTGTTTTTT CASSLGQEPNEKLFF
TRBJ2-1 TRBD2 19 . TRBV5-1 TGCGCCAGCAGCTTGGGGGCCCGGGGAGCGGGGAGCTCCTACAATGAGCAGTTCTTC CASSLGARGAGSSYNEQFF
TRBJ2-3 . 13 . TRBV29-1 TGCAGCGTTGGAAGGGGTCAGAGAGATACGCAGTATTTT CSVGRGQRDTQYF
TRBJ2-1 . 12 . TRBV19 TGTGCCAGTAGTAAACTGTTCGATGAGCAGTTCTTC CASSKLFDEQFF
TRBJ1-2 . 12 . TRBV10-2 TGCGCCAGCAGTGAGGTCACGGGGGGCTACACCTTC CASSEVTGGYTF
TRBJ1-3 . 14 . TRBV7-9 TGTGCCAGCAGCTTAGGGTTTTCTGGAAACACCATATATTTT CASSLGFSGNTIYF
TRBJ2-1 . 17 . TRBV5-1 TGCGCCAGCAGCTTGGCGGCGATGGCGAGCTCCTACAATGAGCAGTTCTTC CASSLAAMASSYNEQFF
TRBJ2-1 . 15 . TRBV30 TGTGCCTACATTCCACCCCAGCAGACTTACAATGAGCAGTTCTTC CAYIPPQQTYNEQFF
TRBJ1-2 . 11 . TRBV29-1 TGCAGCGTTAGGCAGGGTCATGGCTACACCTTC CSVRQGHGYTF
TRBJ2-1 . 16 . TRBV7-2 TGTGCCAGCAGCTTAGTTGCGAGGGTGACCTACAATGAGCAGTTCTTC CASSLVARVTYNEQFF
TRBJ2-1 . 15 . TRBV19 TGTGCCAGTAGAAGCGGATTAGGGTCCTACAATGAGCAGTTCTTC CASRSGLGSYNEQFF
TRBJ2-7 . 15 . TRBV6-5 TGTGCCAGCAGTTATTCGTGGAGCGGTCAATACGAGCAGTACTTC CASSYSWSGQYEQYF